This passage covers 27 T cell receptor beta chains from one sample sequenced in a study of beta chain features in type 1 diabetes. Expressed TCRB transcripts got sequenced, as all isolated RNA was reverse transcribed. Sequenced by immunoSEQ multiplex PCR; TCRdb stores in-frame clones only, minus some. The sample holds about half a million clones, roughly an eighth seen once. The sample was naive CD4+ T cells from blood. These receptors originate from a woman aged 18-35 years in good health.

The V call is TRBV19, the J call TRBJ2-5; D gene unclear. The CDR3 extends over 12 amino acids. Germline V gene sequence: CDR1 LNHDA, CDR2 SQIVND (reference sequence). Trimming took off 3 bases at V and 2 bases at J, with 4 bases between the two ends. CDR3 in amino acids: CASSITQETQYF. In DNA form, the CDR3 reads TGTGCCAGTAGTATTACACAAGAGACCCAGTACTTC.

This clone was seen a few times. This chain connects TRBV30 to TRBJ1-4, with D maybe TRBD1 (6 bases). Trimming removed 1 base at V and 4 bases at J, with 13 bases between. CDR1 is GTSNPN, CDR2 SVGIG, per germline (reference sequence). This CDR3 has 15 amino acids. CDR3 loop: CAWSATRGGNEKLFF. In DNA, the CDR3 is TGTGCCTGGAGTGCGACCAGGGGAGGTAATGAAAAACTGTTTTTT.

The gene calls are TRBV15 and TRBJ2-3; D gene uncertain. The CDR3 consists of 13 residues. Per the germline V gene, CDR1 is LNHNV and CDR2 is YYDKDF (reference sequence). V was clipped by 0 bases and J by 3 bases, with 4 bases between them. CDR3: CATSRDQTDTQYF. The CDR3, as DNA: TGTGCCACCAGCAGAGATCAGACAGATACGCAGTATTTT.

CDR3 residues: CASSTPHGAIEAFF. The CDR3 DNA is TGTGCCAGCAGCACCCCCCATGGGGCGATTGAAGCTTTCTTT. The chain carries TRBV28 and TRBJ1-1, with D perhaps TRBD1 (5 bases). Germline CDR1 MDHEN, CDR2 SYDVKM. With 6 bases removed from V and 7 bases from J, the gap between germline ends came to 18 bases. The CDR3 is 14 residues long. The full variable domain, with the rest looked up from reference TRBV28 and TRBJ1-1, is DVKVTQSSRYLVKRTGEKVFLECVQDMDHENMFWYRQDPGLGLRLIYFSYDVKMKEKGDIPEGYSVSREKKERFSLILESASTNQTSMYLCASSTPHGAIEAFFGQGTRLTVV.

This clone occurred a few times. This chain uses TRBV29-1 with TRBJ2-1, with D possibly being TRBD1 (6 bases). CDR1 and CDR2 from the germline V gene are SQVTM and ANQGSEA. CDR3 size: 14 residues. Trimming cost V 5 bases and J 1 base, with 12 bases left between them. The CDR3 DNA reads as TGCAGCGTTTCCTCTAGGGGGTCCTACAATGAGCAGTTCTTC. Its translation is CSVSSRGSYNEQFF.

The V and J genes are TRBV5-1 and TRBJ1-1; TRBD1 agrees at 7 bases. Losses at the gene ends were 2 bases for V and 0 bases for J; bases not matched to a gene: 13. CDR3 length equals 18 residues. The germline gives CDR1 SGHRS, CDR2 YFSETQ. CDR3 nucleotides: TGCGCCAGCAGCTTAGACCTCCTCAGGGGGACGATGAACACTGAAGCTTTCTTT. This encodes CASSLDLLRGTMNTEAFF.

The chain is built from TRBV28 and TRBJ1-1, with no clear D. There are 13 residues in the CDR3. Trimming removed 8 bases at V and 2 bases at J, with 12 bases between. Germline V gives CDR1 MDHEN, CDR2 SYDVKM. CDR3 DNA: TGTGCCAGCTCCCGGGAGATTAACACTGAAGCTTTCTTT. This sequence encodes CASSREINTEAFF.

This clone has just a few counts. The gene calls are TRBV25-1 and TRBJ2-5; no firm D call. Deletions cut 6 bases from V and 4 bases from J, with 12 bases between. The CDR3 is 13 residues long. Germline V lookup: CDR1 MGHDK, CDR2 SYGVNS. CDR3 protein: CASSHSVLETQYF. The DNA of the CDR3 is TGTGCCAGCAGCCACAGTGTGCTAGAGACCCAGTACTTC.

The chain couples TRBV28 to TRBJ2-7, with D hard to call. Looked up from germline, CDR1 is MDHEN and CDR2 is SYDVKM. Trimming cost V 2 bases and J 2 bases, with 10 bases left between them. The CDR3 totals 14 residues. CDR3 residues: CASSLAQFPYEQYV. The CDR3, as DNA: TGTGCCAGCAGTTTAGCACAGTTCCCCTACGAGCAGTACGTC.

This clone was seen only a few times. The chain has TRBV5-4 and TRBJ2-7; 7 bases fit TRBD1. J lost 2 bases, V lost 3 bases, and 5 bases had no gene match. Germline loops: CDR1 SGHNT, CDR2 YYREEE (reference sequence). There are 14 residues in the CDR3. In DNA, the CDR3 is TGTGCCAGCAGCTCGGGACAGTGGCCCTACGAGCAGTACGTC. Translating it yields CASSSGQWPYEQYV.

This sequence joins TRBV7-9 and TRBJ1-2; D uncertain. This CDR3 has 13 residues. Germline-derived CDR1 and CDR2 are SEHNR and FQNEAQ (reference sequence). V lost 1 base and J 0 bases, leaving 3 bases between the germline ends. CDR3 amino acids: CASSLGANYGYTF. The CDR3 coding sequence is TGTGCCAGCAGCTTAGGTGCTAACTATGGCTACACCTTC.

V and J are TRBV5-4 and TRBJ1-5, with D unclear. Germline CDR1 and CDR2: SGHNT and YYREEE (reference sequence). The CDR3 has 13 residues. V dropped 0 bases and J dropped 4 bases, with 5 bases sitting between them. The CDR3 sequence: CASSLDWNQPQHF. Written as DNA, the CDR3 is TGTGCCAGCAGCTTGGATTGGAATCAGCCCCAGCATTTT.

This clone was detected only a few times. J is TRBJ2-7 and V is TRBV9; 8 bases are a match to TRBD1. The germline V gene has CDR1 SGDLS and CDR2 YYNGEE. The CDR3 loop spans 14 amino acids. V gave up 3 bases and J gave up 5 bases; unmatched junction bases: 7. The CDR3: CASSAAGGEDEQYF. In nucleotides, the CDR3 is TGTGCCAGCAGCGCCGCAGGGGGCGAGGACGAGCAGTACTTC.

This clone was detected only a few times. This chain links TRBV5-1 with TRBJ2-1; D gene unclear. V was clipped by 0 bases and J by 8 bases, with 12 bases between them. The CDR3 has 14 amino acids. From germline, CDR1 is SGHRS and CDR2 YFSETQ. CDR3 protein: CASSLGTSQDEQFF. The CDR3 DNA reads as TGCGCCAGCAGCTTGGGTACCAGCCAGGATGAGCAGTTCTTC.

The chain has TRBV28 and TRBJ2-7; 10 nucleotides line up with TRBD1. The CDR3 is made up of 15 amino acids. The V segment lost 4 bases and the J segment 4 bases; nucleotides outside the gene matches: 7. Germline V gene sequence: CDR1 MDHEN, CDR2 SYDVKM. The CDR3 nucleotides are TGTGCCAGCAGTTCCCCGGGACAGGGGTCATACGAGCAGTACGTC. It yields the protein CASSSPGQGSYEQYV.

This clone was counted only a few times. V is TRBV5-1 and J is TRBJ2-1; TRBD1 matches at 7 bases. In germline, CDR1 is SGHRS, CDR2 YFSETQ. The CDR3 contains 15 residues. The ends lost 0 bases at V and 5 bases at J; junction bases unmatched: 5. CDR3 coding DNA: TGCGCCAGCAGCTTGGGACAGGGCCGAGACAATGAGCAGTTCTTC. This encodes CASSLGQGRDNEQFF.

This chain connects TRBV13 to TRBJ1-3; 7 nucleotides align to TRBD1. The germline V gene has CDR1 PRHDT and CDR2 FYEKMQ (reference sequence). The length of the CDR3 is 14 residues. V was clipped by 4 bases and J by 1 base; unmatched bases: 1. CDR3: CASSSTGSGNTIYF. CDR3 DNA sequence: TGTGCCAGCAGCTCGACAGGGTCTGGAAACACCATATATTTT.

The chain joins TRBV9 to TRBJ2-1; TRBD2 is a possible D gene (6 bases). Germline-derived CDR1 and CDR2 are SGDLS and YYNGEE. V was clipped by 4 bases and J by 0 bases, with 11 bases between them. CDR3 size: 15 residues. Here the CDR3 DNA reads TGTGCCAGCAGCCCGTTAGCGGCCTCCTACAATGAGCAGTTCTTC. Translated, it gives CASSPLAASYNEQFF.

Comments on this clone: Distinct nucleotide sequences in the sample also encode this CDR3. J is TRBJ2-1 and V is TRBV7-9; D gene uncertain. Germline V gene sequence: CDR1 SEHNR, CDR2 FQNEAQ (reference sequence). The CDR3 runs to 13 residues. V lost 1 base and J 7 bases, leaving 8 bases between the germline ends. CDR3 DNA sequence: TGTGCCAGCAGCTTAGTTCTAGGTAATGAGCAGTTCTTC. It translates to CASSLVLGNEQFF.

This chain joins TRBV29-1 and TRBJ1-3, with TRBD1 matching 8 bases. The CDR3 sequence is 14 residues long. Germline V gene data show CDR1 as SQVTM and CDR2 as ANQGSEA. Trimming removed 6 bases from V and 1 base from J; junction bases left unmatched: 5. The CDR3 region is CSVLRDRSGNTIYF. The CDR3 DNA reads as TGCAGCGTCCTGAGGGACAGGTCTGGAAACACCATATATTTT.

This clone has only a few counts. The V and J genes are TRBV4-3 and TRBJ2-5, with D hard to call. Germline values: CDR1 LGHNA, CDR2 YSLEER. The V and J ends lost 2 bases and 5 bases respectively, with 9 bases between them. CDR3 size: 13 residues. The CDR3 loop is CASSQTLRETQYF. The CDR3 DNA reads as TGCGCCAGCAGCCAAACCTTGAGGGAGACCCAGTACTTC.

The V gene is TRBV28, the J gene TRBJ1-5; D unclear. Germline CDR1 and CDR2: MDHEN and SYDVKM. CDR3 length: 12 residues. V was trimmed by 4 bases and J by 5 bases, leaving 6 bases between them. This chain's CDR3 is CASSSPHQPQHF. The CDR3 nucleotides read TGTGCCAGCAGTTCGCCTCATCAGCCCCAGCATTTT.

This clone was seen more than once but under ten times. CDR3 residues: CASNPTSGLDTQYF. The DNA for the CDR3 is TGCGCCAGCAACCCGACTAGCGGCTTGGATACGCAGTATTTT. The genes are TRBV5-1 and TRBJ2-3; 9 bases are a match to TRBD2. The CDR3 runs 14 residues. V shed 6 bases and J 6 bases; nucleotides not matched to a gene: 8. The germline V gene encodes CDR1 SGHRS and CDR2 YFSETQ.

The J gene is TRBJ1-6, the V gene TRBV7-2; 10 bases match TRBD1. This CDR3 is 15 amino acids long. Losses at the gene ends were 5 bases for V and 7 bases for J; bases not matched to a gene: 5. CDR1 and CDR2 from the germline V gene are SGHTA and FQGNSA. The CDR3 nucleotides are TGTGCCAGCAGCCTAGGGACAGGGGAGAATTCACCCCTCCACTTT. Its protein product is CASSLGTGENSPLHF.

This clone was seen a few times. The chain combines TRBV14 with TRBJ2-1; TRBD1 agrees at 7 bases. The CDR3 has 15 residues. J gave up 1 base and V 4 bases, and 4 bases lay outside the gene matches. Germline CDR1 SGHDN, CDR2 FVKESK. CDR3: CASSLGTASYNEQFF. Here the CDR3 DNA reads TGTGCCAGCAGCCTTGGGACAGCTTCCTACAATGAGCAGTTCTTC.

This clone came up a few times. The chain employs TRBV29-1 and TRBJ1-5; maybe TRBD1 (6 bases). Germline V gives CDR1 SQVTM, CDR2 ANQGSEA. This CDR3 has 14 amino acids. The V end was cut by 6 bases, the J end by 1 base, with 13 bases between. CDR3 DNA sequence: TGCAGCGTGCGAGATAGGGGGAGCAATCAGCCCCAGCATTTT. Translating gives CSVRDRGSNQPQHF.

This clone was seen ten or more times. The identical CDR3 is also encoded by other nucleotide sequences in the sample. CDR3 region: CASSLTDTQYF. In DNA, the CDR3 is TGTGCCAGCAGCCTGACAGATACGCAGTATTTT. V gene TRBV9 combines with J gene TRBJ2-3; D is unresolved. CDR3 length: 11 amino acids. V was shortened by 4 bases and J by 3 bases, with 3 bases between the two germline ends. From germline, CDR1 is SGDLS and CDR2 YYNGEE.